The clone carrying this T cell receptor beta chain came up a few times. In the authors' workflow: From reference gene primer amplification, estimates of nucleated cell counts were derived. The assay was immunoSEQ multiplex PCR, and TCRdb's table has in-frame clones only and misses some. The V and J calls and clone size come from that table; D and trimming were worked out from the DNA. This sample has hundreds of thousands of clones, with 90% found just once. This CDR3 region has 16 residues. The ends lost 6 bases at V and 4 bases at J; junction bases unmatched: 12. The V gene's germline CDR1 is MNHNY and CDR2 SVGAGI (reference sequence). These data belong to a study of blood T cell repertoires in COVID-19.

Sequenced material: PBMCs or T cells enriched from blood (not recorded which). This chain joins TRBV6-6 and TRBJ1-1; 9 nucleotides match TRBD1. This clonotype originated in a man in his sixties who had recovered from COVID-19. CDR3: CASRELGTGMGTEAFF. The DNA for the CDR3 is TGTGCCAGCAGGGAACTTGGGACAGGGATGGGCACTGAAGCTTTCTTT.